These 2 T cell receptor beta chains came from one sample sequenced in a study of blood T cells in healthy people across ages. It was with a sample-barcoded 5' primer and a J-beta primer mix that a second PCR of roughly 6 to 11 cycles was run. MiXCR, applied by TCRdb to the 5' RACE reads, yields one record per CDR3 protein. The repertoire consists of more than 800,000 distinct CDR3 sequences, with under 55% occurring once and the leading ten covering approximately 20%. The sample comprised blood. Receptor source: a woman aged 55 to 70 in good health.

The rearrangement links TRBV7-9 to TRBJ2-2; D unresolved. The germline V gene has CDR1 SEHNR and CDR2 FQNEAQ (reference sequence). V was shortened by 2 bases and J by 4 bases, with 11 bases between the two germline ends. This CDR3 has 15 amino acids. Here the CDR3 DNA reads TGTGCCAGCAGCTTATTCTCGCGCGGCACCGGGGAGCTGTTTTTT. As protein: CASSLFSRGTGELFF. The variable domain in full, completed from reference TRBV7-9 and TRBJ2-2, reads DTGVSQNPRHKITKRGQNVTFRCDPISEHNRLYWYRQTLGQGPEFLTYFQNEAQLEKSRLLSDRFSAERPKGSFSTLEIQRTEQGDSAMYLCASSLFSRGTGELFFGEGSRLTVL.

The genes are TRBV28 and TRBJ2-1; D is ambiguous. With 7 bases removed from V and 4 bases from J, the gap between germline ends came to 14 bases. This CDR3 has 14 residues. The germline gives CDR1 MDHEN, CDR2 SYDVKM. The CDR3 reads CASILQASYNEQFF. The DNA of the CDR3 is TGTGCCAGCATCCTACAAGCCTCTTACAATGAGCAGTTCTTC.